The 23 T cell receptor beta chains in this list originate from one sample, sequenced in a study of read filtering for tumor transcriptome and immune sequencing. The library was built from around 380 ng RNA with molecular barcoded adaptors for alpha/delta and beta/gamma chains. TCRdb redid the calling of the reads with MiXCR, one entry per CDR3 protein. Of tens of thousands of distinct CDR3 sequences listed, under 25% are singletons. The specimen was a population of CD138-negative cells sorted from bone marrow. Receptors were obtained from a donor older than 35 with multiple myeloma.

The chain's CDR3 is CASSVLTGTNTGELFF. For the CDR3, the DNA is TGTGCCAGCAGCGTCTTGACAGGGACGAACACCGGGGAGCTGTTTTTT. V and J are TRBV9 and TRBJ2-2, with TRBD1 matching 7 bases. V shed 2 bases, J shed 0 bases, and the junction held 4 bases outside the gene matches. Germline values: CDR1 SGDLS, CDR2 YYNGEE. This CDR3 contains 16 residues.

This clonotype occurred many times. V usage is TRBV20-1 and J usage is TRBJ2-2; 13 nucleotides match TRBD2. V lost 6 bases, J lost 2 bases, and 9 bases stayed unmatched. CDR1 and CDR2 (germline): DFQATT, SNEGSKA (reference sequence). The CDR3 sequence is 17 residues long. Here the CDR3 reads CSAQLGLAGVNTGELFF. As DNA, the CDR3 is TGCAGTGCCCAACTAGGACTAGCGGGAGTTAACACCGGGGAGCTGTTTTTT.

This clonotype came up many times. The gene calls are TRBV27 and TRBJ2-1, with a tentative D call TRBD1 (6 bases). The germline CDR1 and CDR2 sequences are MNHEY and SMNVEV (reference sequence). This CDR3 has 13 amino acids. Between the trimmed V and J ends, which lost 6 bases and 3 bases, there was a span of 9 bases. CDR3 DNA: TGTGCCAGCAGACCGACAGGCTACAATGAGCAGTTCTTC. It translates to CASRPTGYNEQFF.

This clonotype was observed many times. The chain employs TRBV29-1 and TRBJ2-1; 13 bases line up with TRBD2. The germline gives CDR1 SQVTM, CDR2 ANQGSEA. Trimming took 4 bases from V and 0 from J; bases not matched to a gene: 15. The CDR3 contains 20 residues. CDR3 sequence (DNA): TGCAGCGTTGTGTCCCTTATGACTAGCGGGAGGTCGGGCTCCTACAATGAGCAGTTCTTC. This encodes CSVVSLMTSGRSGSYNEQFF.

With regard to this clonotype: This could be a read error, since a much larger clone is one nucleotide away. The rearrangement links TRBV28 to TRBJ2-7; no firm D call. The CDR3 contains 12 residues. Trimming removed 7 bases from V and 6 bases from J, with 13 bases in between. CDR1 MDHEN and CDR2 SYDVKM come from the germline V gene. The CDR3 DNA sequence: TGTGCCAGCAATGGGTTATCCCGCGAGCAGTACTTC. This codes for CASNGLSREQYF.

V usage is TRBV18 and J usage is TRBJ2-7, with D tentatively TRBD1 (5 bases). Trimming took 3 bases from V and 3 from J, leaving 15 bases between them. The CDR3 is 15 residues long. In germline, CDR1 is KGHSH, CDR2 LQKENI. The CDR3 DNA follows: TGTGCCAGCTCACCTGCCCGGCAGGGCGGCTACGAGCAGTACTTC. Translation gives CASSPARQGGYEQYF.

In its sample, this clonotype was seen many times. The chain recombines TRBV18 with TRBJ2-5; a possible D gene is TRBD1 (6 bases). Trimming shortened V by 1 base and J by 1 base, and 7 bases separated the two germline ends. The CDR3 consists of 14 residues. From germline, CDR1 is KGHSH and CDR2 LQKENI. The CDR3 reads CASSPRTAQETQYF. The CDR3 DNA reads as TGTGCCAGCTCACCACGGACAGCCCAAGAGACCCAGTACTTC.

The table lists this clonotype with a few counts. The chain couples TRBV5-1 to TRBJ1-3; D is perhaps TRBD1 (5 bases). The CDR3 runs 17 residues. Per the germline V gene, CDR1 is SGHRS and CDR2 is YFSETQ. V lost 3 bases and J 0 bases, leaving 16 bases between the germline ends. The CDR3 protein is CASSSGTVSFSGNTIYF. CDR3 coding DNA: TGCGCCAGCAGCTCTGGGACGGTTAGCTTCTCTGGAAACACCATATATTTT.

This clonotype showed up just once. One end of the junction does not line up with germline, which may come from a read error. The CDR3: CAISFTVGLDIQYF. The DNA for the CDR3 is TGCGCCATCAGCTTCACGGTAGGGCTTGACATTCAGTACTTC. V usage is TRBV5-1 and J usage is TRBJ2-4; D remains ambiguous. The CDR3 contains 14 residues. Per the germline V gene, CDR1 is SGHRS and CDR2 is YFSETQ. Together with reference TRBV5-1 and TRBJ2-4, the CDR3 gives the full variable domain: KAGVTQTPRYLIKTRGQQVTLSCSPISGHRSVSWYQQTPGQGLQFLFEYFSETQRNKGNFPGRFSGRQFSNSRSEMNVSTLELGDSALYLCAISFTVGLDIQYFGAGTRLSVL.

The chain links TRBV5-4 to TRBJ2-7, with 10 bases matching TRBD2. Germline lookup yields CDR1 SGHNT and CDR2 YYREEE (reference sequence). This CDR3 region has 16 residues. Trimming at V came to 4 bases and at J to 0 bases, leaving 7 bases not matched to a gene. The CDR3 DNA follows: TGTGCCAGCAGCCAATCTATAGCGGGAGGCTCCTACGAGCAGTACTTC. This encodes CASSQSIAGGSYEQYF.

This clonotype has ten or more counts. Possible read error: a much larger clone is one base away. For the CDR3, the DNA is TGCGCCAGCAGCTTGGCAAGACAGGGTGGGGATGAGCAGTCCTTC. Amino acid sequence: CASSLARQGGDEQSF. The J gene is TRBJ2-1, the V gene TRBV5-1, with TRBD1 matching over 7 bases. Germline CDR1 SGHRS, CDR2 YFSETQ. CDR3 length equals 15 residues.

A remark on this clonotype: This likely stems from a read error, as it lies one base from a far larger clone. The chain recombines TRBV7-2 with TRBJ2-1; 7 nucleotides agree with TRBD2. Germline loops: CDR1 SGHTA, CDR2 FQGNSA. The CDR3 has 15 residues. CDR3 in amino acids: CASSLGLAVYNEQSF. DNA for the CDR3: TGTGCCAGCAGCCTAGGGCTAGCGGTCTACAATGAGCAGTCCTTC.

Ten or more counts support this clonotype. DNA for the CDR3: TGCGCCAGCAGCCATGGACAGGGGACTCAGCCCCAGCATTTT. Residues: CASSHGQGTQPQHF. The V and J genes are TRBV5-1 and TRBJ1-5; 9 bases agree with TRBD1. The germline CDR1 and CDR2 sequences are SGHRS and YFSETQ. The CDR3 length is 14 residues. V shed 4 bases, J shed 6 bases, and the junction held 5 bases outside the gene matches.

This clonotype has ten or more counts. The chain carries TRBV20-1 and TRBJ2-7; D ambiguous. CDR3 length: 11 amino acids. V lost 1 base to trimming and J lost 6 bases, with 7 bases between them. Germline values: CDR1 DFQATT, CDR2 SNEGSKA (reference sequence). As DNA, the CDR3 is TGCAGTGCTAGAGGCCCGAGCGAGCAGTACTTC. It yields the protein CSARGPSEQYF.

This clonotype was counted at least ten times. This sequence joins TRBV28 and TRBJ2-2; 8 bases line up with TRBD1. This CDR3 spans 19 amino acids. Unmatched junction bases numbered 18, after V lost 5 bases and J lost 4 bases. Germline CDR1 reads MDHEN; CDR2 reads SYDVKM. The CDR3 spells CASSPQGQGIGFGTGELFF. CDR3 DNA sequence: TGTGCCAGCAGTCCCCAAGGACAGGGAATAGGGTTTGGCACCGGGGAGCTGTTTTTT.

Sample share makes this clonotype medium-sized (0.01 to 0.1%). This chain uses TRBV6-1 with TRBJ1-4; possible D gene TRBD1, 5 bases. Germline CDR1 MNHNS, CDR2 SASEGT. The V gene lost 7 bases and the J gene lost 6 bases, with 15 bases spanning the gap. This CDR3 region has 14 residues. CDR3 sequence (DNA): TGTGCCAGCACCCGACGAGGGGCTCATGAAAAACTGTTTTTT. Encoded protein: CASTRRGAHEKLFF.

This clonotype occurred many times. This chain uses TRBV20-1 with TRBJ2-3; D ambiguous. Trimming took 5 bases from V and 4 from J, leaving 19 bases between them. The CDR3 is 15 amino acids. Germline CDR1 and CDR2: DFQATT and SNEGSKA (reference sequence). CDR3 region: CSAPAEPERADTQYF. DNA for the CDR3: TGCAGTGCTCCCGCTGAACCCGAGCGAGCAGATACGCAGTATTTT.

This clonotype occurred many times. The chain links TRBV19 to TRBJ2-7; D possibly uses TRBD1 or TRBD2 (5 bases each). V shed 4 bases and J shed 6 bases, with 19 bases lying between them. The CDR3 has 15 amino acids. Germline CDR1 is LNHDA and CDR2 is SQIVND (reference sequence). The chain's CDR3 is CASSNRDQTSGEQYF. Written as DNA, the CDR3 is TGTGCCAGTAGTAACCGGGACCAAACTTCGGGCGAGCAGTACTTC.

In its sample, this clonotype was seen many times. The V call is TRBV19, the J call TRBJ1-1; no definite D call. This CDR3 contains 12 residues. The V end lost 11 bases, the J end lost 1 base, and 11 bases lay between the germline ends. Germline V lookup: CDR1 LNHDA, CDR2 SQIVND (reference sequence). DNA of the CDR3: TGTGCCGCAACTCGGGGGAACACTGAAGCTTTCTTT. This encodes CAATRGNTEAFF.

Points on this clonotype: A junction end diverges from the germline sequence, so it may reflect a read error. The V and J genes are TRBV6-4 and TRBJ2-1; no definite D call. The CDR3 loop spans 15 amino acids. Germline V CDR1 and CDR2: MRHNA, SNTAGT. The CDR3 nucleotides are TGTGCCAGCAGCGACTCGGGCGGAAACTTCAATGAGCAGTTCTTC. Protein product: CASSDSGGNFNEQFF.

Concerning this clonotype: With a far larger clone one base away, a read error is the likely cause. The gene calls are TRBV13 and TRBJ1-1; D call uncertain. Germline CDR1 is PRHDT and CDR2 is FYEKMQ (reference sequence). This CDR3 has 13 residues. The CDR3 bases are TGTGCCAGCAGCCCGGACCGAGATTCACCCCCCCACTTT. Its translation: CASSPDRDSPPHF. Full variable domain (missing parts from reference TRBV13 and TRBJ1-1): AAGVIQSPRHLIKEKRETATLKCYPIPRHDTVYWYQQGPGQDPQFLISFYEKMQSDKGSIPDRFSAQQFSDYHSELNMSSLELGDSALYFCASSPDRDSPPHFGQGTRLTVV.

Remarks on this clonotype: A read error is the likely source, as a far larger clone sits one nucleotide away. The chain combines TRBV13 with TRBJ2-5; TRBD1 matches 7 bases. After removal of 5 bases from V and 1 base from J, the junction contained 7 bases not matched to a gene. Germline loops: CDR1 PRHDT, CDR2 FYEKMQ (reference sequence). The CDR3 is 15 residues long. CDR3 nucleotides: TGTGCCAGCAGCGGGACAGTATCCTCCCAAGAGACCCAGTACTTC. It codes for CASSGTVSSQETQYF.

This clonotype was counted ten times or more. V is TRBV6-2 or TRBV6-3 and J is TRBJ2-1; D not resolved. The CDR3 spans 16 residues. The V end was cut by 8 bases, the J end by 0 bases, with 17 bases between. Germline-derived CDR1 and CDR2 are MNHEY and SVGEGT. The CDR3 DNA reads TGTGCCAGCCGAACGGTGCGTCCTAGCTCCTACAATGAGCAGTTCTTC. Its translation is CASRTVRPSSYNEQFF.